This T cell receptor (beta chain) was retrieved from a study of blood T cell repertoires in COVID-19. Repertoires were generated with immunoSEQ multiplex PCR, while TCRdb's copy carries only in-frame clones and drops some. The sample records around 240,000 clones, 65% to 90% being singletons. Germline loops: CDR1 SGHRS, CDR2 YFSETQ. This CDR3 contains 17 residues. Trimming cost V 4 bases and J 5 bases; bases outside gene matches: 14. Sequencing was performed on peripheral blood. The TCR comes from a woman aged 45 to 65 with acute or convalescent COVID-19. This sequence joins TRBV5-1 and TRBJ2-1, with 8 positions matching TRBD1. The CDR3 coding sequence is TGCGCCAGCAGCCGAGCTATTAGCAGGGGGCTAGACAATGAGCAGTTCTTC. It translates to CASSRAISRGLDNEQFF.